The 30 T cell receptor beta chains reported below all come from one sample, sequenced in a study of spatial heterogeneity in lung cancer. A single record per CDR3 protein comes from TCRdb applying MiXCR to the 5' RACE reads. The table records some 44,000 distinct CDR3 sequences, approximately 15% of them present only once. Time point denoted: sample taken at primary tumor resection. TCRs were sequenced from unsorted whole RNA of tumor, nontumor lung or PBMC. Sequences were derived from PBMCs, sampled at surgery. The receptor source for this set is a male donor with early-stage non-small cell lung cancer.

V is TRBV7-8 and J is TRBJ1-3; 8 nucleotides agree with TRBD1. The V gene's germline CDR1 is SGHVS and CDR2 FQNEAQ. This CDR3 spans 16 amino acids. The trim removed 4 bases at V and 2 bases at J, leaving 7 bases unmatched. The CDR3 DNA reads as TGTGCCAGCAGCTCACCGAGGACAGGGACTGGAAACACCATATATTTT. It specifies CASSSPRTGTGNTIYF.

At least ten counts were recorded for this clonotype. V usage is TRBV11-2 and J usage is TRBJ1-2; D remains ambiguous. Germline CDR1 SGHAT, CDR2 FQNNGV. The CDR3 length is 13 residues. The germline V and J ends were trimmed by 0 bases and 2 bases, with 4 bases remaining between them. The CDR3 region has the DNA TGTGCCAGCAGCTTAGATGGAAACTATGGCTACACCTTC. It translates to CASSLDGNYGYTF.

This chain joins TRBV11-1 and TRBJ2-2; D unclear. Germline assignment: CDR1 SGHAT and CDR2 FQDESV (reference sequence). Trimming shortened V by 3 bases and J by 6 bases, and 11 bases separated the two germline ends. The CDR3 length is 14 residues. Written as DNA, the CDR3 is TGTGCCAGCAGCTTGGCCGGGTGGGCCGGGGAGCTGTTTTTT. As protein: CASSLAGWAGELFF. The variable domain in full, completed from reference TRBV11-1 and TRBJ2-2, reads EAEVAQSPRYKITEKSQAVAFWCDPISGHATLYWYRQILGQGPELLVQFQDESVVDDSQLPKDRFSAERLKGVDSTLKIQPAELGDSAMYLCASSLAGWAGELFFGEGSRLTVL.

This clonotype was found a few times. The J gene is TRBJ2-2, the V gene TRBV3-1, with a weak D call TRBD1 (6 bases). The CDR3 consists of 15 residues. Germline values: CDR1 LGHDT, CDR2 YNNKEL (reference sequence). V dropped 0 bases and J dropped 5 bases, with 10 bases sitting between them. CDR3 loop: CASSQDWGPTGELFF. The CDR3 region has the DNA TGTGCCAGCAGCCAAGATTGGGGGCCAACCGGGGAGCTGTTTTTT.

In DNA, the CDR3 is TGTGCCAGCTCACCCAGCGGGGGGCTCGGTGAGCAGTTCTTC. The encoded protein is CASSPSGGLGEQFF. The chain employs TRBV18 and TRBJ2-1; TRBD2 matches at 9 bases. V dropped 3 bases and J dropped 9; count of bases not matched to a gene: 6. In germline, CDR1 is KGHSH, CDR2 LQKENI. This CDR3 region has 14 residues.

The CDR3 bases are TGTGCCAGCAACCGACAGCGCAATGGCTACACCTTC. This gives the protein CASNRQRNGYTF. V usage is TRBV6-1 and J usage is TRBJ1-2, with D perhaps matching TRBD1 (5 bases). Trimming stripped 7 bases from V and 6 bases from J, with 12 bases between. Germline assignment: CDR1 MNHNS and CDR2 SASEGT. CDR3 size: 12 residues.

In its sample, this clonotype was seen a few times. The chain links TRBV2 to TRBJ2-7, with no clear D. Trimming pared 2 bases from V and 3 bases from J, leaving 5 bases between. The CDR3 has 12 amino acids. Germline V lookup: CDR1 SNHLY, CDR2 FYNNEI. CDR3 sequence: CASSEIDYEQYF. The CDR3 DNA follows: TGTGCCAGCAGTGAAATTGACTACGAGCAGTACTTC.

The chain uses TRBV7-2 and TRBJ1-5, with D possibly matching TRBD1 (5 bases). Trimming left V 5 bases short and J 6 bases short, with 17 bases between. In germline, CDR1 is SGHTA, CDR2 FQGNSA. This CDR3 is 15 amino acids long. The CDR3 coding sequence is TGTGCCAGCAGCCCCCAGTCCGGGGGGTTTCAGCCCCAGCATTTT. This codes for CASSPQSGGFQPQHF.

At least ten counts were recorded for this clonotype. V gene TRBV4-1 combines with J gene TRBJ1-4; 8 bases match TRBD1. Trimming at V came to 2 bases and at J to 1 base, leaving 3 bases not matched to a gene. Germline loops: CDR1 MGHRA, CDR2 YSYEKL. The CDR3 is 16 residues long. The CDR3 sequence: CASSQRQGITNEKLFF. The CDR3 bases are TGCGCCAGCAGCCAACGACAGGGGATAACTAATGAAAAACTGTTTTTT.

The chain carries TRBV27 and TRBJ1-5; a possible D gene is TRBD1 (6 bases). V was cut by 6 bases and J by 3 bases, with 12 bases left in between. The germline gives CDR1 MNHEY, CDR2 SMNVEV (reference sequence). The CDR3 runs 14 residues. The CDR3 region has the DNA TGTGCCAGCAGAAAACAGGGTATCAATCAGCCCCAGCATTTT. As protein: CASRKQGINQPQHF.

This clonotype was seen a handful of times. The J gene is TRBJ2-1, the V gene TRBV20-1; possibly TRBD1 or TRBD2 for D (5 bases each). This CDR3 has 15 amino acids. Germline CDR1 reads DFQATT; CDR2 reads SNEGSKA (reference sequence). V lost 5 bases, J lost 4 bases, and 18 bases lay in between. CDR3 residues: CSAEGDLPRYNEQFF. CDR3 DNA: TGCAGTGCTGAAGGGGACCTCCCTAGGTACAATGAGCAGTTCTTC.

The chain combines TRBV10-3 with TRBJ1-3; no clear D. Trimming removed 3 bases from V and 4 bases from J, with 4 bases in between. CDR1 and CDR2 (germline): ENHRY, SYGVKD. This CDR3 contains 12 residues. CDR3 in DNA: TGTGCCATCAGTGAACAAGGAAACACCATATATTTT. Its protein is CAISEQGNTIYF.

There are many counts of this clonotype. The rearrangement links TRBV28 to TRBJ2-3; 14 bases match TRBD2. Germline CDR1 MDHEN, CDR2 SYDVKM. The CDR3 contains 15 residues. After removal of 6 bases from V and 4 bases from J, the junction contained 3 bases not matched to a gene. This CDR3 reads CASRRTSGRSDTQYF. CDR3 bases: TGTGCCAGCAGACGGACTAGCGGGAGGTCAGATACGCAGTATTTT.

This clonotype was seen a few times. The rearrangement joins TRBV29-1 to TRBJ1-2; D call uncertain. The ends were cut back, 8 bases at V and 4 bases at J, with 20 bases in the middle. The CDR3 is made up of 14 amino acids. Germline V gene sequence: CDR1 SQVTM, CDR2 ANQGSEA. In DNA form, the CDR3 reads TGCAGCAGTGGACGTGGTGATCCGCTCTATGGCTACACCTTC. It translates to CSSGRGDPLYGYTF.

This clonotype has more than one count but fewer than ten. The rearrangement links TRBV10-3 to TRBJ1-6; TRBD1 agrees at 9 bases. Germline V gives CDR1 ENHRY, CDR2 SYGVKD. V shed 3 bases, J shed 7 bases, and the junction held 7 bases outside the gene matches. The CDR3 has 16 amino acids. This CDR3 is CAISELQGAGNSPLHF. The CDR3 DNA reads TGTGCCATCAGTGAATTACAGGGGGCAGGGAATTCACCCCTCCACTTT.

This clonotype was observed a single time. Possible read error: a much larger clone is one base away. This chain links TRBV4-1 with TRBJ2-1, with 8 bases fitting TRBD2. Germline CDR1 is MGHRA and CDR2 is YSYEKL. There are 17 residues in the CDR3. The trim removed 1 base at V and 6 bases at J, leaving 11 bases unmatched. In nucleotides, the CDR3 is TGCGCCAGCAGCCAAGTTAGATTAGCGGGAAAGTGCAATGAGCAGTTCTTC. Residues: CASSQVRLAGKCNEQFF.

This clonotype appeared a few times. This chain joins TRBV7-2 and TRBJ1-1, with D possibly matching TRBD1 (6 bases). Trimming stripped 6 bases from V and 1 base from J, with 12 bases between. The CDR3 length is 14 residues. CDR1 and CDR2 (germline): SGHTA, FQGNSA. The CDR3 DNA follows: TGTGCCAGCAGTCGACTGGGACAGAACACTGAAGCTTTCTTT. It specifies CASSRLGQNTEAFF.

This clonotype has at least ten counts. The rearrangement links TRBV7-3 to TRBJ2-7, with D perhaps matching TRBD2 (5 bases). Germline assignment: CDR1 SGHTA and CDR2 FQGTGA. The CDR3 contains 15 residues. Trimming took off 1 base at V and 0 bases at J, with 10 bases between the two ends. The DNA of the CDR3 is TGTGCCAGCAGCTTAATGCCGGGGAACTCCTACGAGCAGTACTTC. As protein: CASSLMPGNSYEQYF.

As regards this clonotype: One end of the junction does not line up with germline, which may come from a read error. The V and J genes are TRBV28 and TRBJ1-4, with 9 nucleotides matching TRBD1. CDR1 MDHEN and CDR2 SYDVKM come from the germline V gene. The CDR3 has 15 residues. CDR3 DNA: TGTGCCAACAGTTGGGGGGACAGGGCGAATGAAAAACTGTTTTTT. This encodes CANSWGDRANEKLFF.

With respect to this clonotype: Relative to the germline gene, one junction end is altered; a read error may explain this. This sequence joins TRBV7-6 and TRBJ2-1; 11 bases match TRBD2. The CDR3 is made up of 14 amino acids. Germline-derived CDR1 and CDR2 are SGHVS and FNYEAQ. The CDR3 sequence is CATSVAGGEFEQFF. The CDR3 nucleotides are TGTGCCACCAGCGTAGCGGGAGGGGAGTTTGAGCAGTTCTTC.

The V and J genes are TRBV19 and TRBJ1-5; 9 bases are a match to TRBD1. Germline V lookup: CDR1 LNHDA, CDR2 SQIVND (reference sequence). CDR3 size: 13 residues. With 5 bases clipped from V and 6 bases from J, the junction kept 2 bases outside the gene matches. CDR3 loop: CASSGTGSQPQHF. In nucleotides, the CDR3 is TGTGCCAGTAGTGGGACAGGGTCTCAGCCCCAGCATTTT.

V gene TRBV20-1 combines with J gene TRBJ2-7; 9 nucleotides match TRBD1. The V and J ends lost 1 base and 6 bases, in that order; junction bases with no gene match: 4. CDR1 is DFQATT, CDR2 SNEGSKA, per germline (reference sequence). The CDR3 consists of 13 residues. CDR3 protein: CSARGTGAGEQYF. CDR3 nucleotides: TGCAGTGCTAGAGGGACAGGGGCAGGCGAGCAGTACTTC.

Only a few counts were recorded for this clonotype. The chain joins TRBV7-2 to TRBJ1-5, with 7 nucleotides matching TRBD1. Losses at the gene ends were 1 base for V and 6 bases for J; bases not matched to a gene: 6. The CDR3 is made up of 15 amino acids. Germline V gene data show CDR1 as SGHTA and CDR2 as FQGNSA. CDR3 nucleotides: TGTGCCAGCAGCTTAGTAGGGGGCGCGGGTCAGCCCCAGCATTTT. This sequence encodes CASSLVGGAGQPQHF.

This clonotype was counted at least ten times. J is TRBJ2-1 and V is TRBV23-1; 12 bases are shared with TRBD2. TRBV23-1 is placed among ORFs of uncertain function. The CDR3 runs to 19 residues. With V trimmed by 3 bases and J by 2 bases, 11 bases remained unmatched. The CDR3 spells CASSHRRASGGGTYNEQFF. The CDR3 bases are TGCGCCAGCAGTCACCGAAGGGCTAGCGGGGGGGGCACCTACAATGAGCAGTTCTTC.

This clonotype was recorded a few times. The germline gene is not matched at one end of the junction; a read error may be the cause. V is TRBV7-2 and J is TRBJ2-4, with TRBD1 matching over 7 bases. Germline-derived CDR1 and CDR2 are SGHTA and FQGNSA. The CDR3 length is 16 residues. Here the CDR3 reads CASSLNWGTARNIQYF. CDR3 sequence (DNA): TGTGCCAGCAGCTTAAATTGGGGGACAGCCAGAAACATTCAGTACTTC.

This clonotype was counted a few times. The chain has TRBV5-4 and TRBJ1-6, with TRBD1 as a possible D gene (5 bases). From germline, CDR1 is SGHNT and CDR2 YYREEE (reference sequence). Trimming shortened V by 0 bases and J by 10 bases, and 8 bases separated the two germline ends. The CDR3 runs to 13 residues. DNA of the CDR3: TGTGCCAGCAGCTTGGCCCGGGACTCACCCCTCCACTTT. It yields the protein CASSLARDSPLHF.

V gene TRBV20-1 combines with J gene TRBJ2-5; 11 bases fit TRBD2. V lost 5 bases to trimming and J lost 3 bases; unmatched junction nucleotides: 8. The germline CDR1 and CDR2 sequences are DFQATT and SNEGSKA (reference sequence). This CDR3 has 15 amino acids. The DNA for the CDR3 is TGCAGTGCTCCCCGACTAGCGGGACTCGAAGAGACCCAGTACTTC. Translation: CSAPRLAGLEETQYF.

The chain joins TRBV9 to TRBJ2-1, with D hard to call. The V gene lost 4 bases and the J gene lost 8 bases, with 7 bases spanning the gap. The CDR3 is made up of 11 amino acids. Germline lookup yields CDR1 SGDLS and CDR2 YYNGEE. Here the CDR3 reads CASSLNHEQFF. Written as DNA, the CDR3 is TGTGCCAGCAGCCTAAACCATGAGCAGTTCTTC.

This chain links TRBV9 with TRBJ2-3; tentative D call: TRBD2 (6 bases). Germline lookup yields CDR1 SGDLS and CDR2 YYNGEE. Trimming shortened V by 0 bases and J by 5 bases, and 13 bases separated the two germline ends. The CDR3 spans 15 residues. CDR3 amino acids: CASSVGNPREDTQYF. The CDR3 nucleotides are TGTGCCAGCAGCGTAGGTAATCCGCGGGAAGATACGCAGTATTTT.

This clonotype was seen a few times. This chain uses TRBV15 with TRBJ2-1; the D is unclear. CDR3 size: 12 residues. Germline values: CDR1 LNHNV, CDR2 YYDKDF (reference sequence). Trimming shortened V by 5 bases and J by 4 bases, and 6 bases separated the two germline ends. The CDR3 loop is CATSPGYNEQFF. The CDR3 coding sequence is TGTGCCACCAGCCCCGGATACAATGAGCAGTTCTTC.